A single sample is the source of the 18 T cell receptor beta chains below, sequenced in a study of OX40 agonist ivuxolimab in advanced cancers. Generated by immunoSEQ multiplex PCR, the TCRdb table keeps only in-frame clones and is missing some. The profile covers over 45,000 clones, with around 85% appearing a single time and around 2.8% taken by the ten largest. The material sequenced was CD4+ or CD8+ T cells sorted from blood, taken in a trial of the OX40 agonist ivuxolimab. The source is an adult with an advanced solid tumor such as melanoma, head and neck, liver or kidney cancer.

This sequence joins TRBV19 and TRBJ2-3; 7 bases map to TRBD1. In germline, CDR1 is LNHDA, CDR2 SQIVND (reference sequence). The CDR3 contains 15 residues. V was pared by 4 bases and J by 0 bases, with 4 bases of the junction left unmatched. CDR3 coding DNA: TGTGCCAGTAGTACTTACAGGGGAAGCACAGATACGCAGTATTTT. Translating it yields CASSTYRGSTDTQYF.

CDR3 DNA sequence: TGTGCCAGCAGTGAGCTTGGGACTAGCGGGGGGGAACAGACCCAGTACTTC. Protein: CASSELGTSGGEQTQYF. The rearrangement links TRBV6-1 to TRBJ2-5; 16 bases match TRBD2. The V and J ends lost 3 bases and 6 bases, in that order; junction bases with no gene match: 7. The germline CDR1 and CDR2 sequences are MNHNS and SASEGT. CDR3 length: 17 amino acids.

The DNA for the CDR3 is TGTGCCAGCAGCAAAGCCGGCAGATCCAATGAGCAGTTCTTC. The encoded protein is CASSKAGRSNEQFF. The chain uses TRBV21-1 and TRBJ2-1. TRBV21-1 is labeled a pseudogene. The CDR3 extends over 14 amino acids.

The V call is TRBV6-6, the J call TRBJ2-2, with 11 positions matching TRBD2. Germline CDR1 reads MNHNY; CDR2 reads SVGAGI (reference sequence). There are 14 residues in the CDR3. Trimming removed 6 bases from V and 5 bases from J; junction bases left unmatched: 2. The CDR3 DNA reads as TGTGCCAGCAGGGTAGCGGGAGGGACCGGGGAGCTGTTTTTT. Translation: CASRVAGGTGELFF.

V gene TRBV2 combines with J gene TRBJ2-2, with 8 bases identical to TRBD2. CDR1 is SNHLY, CDR2 FYNNEI, per germline. Losses at the gene ends were 6 bases for V and 7 bases for J; bases not matched to a gene: 7. CDR3 length equals 14 residues. CDR3 loop: CASRQSGSGGELFF. The DNA for the CDR3 is TGTGCCAGCAGACAAAGCGGGAGTGGCGGGGAGCTGTTTTTT.

This rearrangement joins TRBV18 to TRBJ1-2; 8 bases are shared with TRBD1. The CDR3 is 18 amino acids. V lost 3 bases and J lost 3; bases outside the gene matches: 15. CDR1 is KGHSH, CDR2 LQKENI, per germline. CDR3 sequence (DNA): TGTGCCAGCTCACCGGGCAGGGGGCTCGGAGATGTTTACTATGGCTACACCTTC. Its protein product is CASSPGRGLGDVYYGYTF.

The chain carries TRBV5-1 and TRBJ2-2; 12 bases align to TRBD1. The CDR3 is made up of 16 amino acids. Trimming took 5 bases from V and 7 from J; bases not matched to a gene: 9. Germline CDR1 reads SGHRS; CDR2 reads YFSETQ. The CDR3 sequence: CASRGTGGLESGELFF. The DNA of the CDR3 is TGCGCCAGCAGGGGGACAGGGGGCCTCGAAAGCGGGGAGCTGTTTTTT.

Worth noting for this clone: The sample carries other DNA sequences with the same CDR3. The V and J genes are TRBV7-9 and TRBJ2-3, with D hard to call. The CDR3 contains 12 residues. Germline CDR1 SEHNR, CDR2 FQNEAQ (reference sequence). Trimming removed 1 base at V and 2 bases at J, with 1 base between. CDR3: CASSLDTDTQYF. CDR3 DNA sequence: TGTGCCAGCAGCTTAGACACAGATACGCAGTATTTT.

The chain combines TRBV4-1 with TRBJ1-2; a possible D gene is TRBD1 (6 bases). V shed 4 bases and J shed 2 bases, with 14 bases lying between them. Germline CDR1 reads MGHRA; CDR2 reads YSYEKL. The CDR3 is 15 amino acids. The CDR3 sequence: CASSLKDSSNYGYTF. The CDR3 nucleotides read TGCGCCAGCAGCCTAAAGGACAGTTCGAACTATGGCTACACCTTC.

This sequence joins TRBV5-1 and TRBJ1-1; TRBD1 matches 9 bases. This CDR3 spans 15 amino acids. Trimming cost V 7 bases and J 1 base; bases outside gene matches: 8. CDR1 SGHRS and CDR2 YFSETQ come from the germline V gene. The CDR3 protein is CASSYRGPENTEAFF. The DNA for the CDR3 is TGCGCCAGCTCTTACAGGGGGCCGGAGAACACTGAAGCTTTCTTT.

The V and J genes are TRBV30 and TRBJ2-2; D gene unclear. CDR1 and CDR2 (germline): GTSNPN, SVGIG (reference sequence). This CDR3 is built from 14 residues. V gave up 2 bases and J gave up 3 bases, with 10 bases separating them. The CDR3 DNA sequence: TGTGCCTGGAGTCAACACGAGGACACCGGGGAGCTGTTTTTT. The encoded protein is CAWSQHEDTGELFF.

The rearrangement joins TRBV19 to TRBJ1-5; 8 nucleotides line up with TRBD1. The CDR3 runs to 13 residues. After removal of 6 bases from V and 5 bases from J, the junction contained 3 bases not matched to a gene. Germline CDR1 and CDR2: LNHDA and SQIVND (reference sequence). The CDR3 sequence: CASSKQGDQPQHF. CDR3 nucleotides: TGTGCCAGTAGCAAACAGGGGGATCAGCCCCAGCATTTT.

This chain links TRBV5-6 with TRBJ1-4, with 7 bases fitting TRBD1. The CDR3 has 16 amino acids. The J segment lost 0 bases and the V segment lost 6 bases, leaving 8 bases of the junction unmatched. The germline V gene has CDR1 SGHDT and CDR2 YYEEEE. CDR3 loop: CASTSRGTATNEKLFF. CDR3 sequence (DNA): TGTGCCAGCACCTCGAGGGGGACAGCAACTAATGAAAAACTGTTTTTT. Looking up the rest from reference TRBV5-6 and TRBJ1-4 gives the full variable domain: DAGVTQSPTHLIKTRGQQVTLRCSPKSGHDTVSWYQQALGQGPQFIFQYYEEEERQRGNFPDRFSGHQFPNYSSELNVNALLLGDSALYLCASTSRGTATNEKLFFGSGTQLSVL.

This sequence joins TRBV5-4 and TRBJ2-5; D may be TRBD2 (5 bases). The germline gives CDR1 SGHNT, CDR2 YYREEE (reference sequence). V was shortened by 0 bases and J by 4 bases, with 13 bases between the two germline ends. This CDR3 has 15 amino acids. The CDR3 bases are TGTGCCAGCAGCTTGGTGTTAGCCGGAGGAGAGACCCAGTACTTC. Amino acid sequence: CASSLVLAGGETQYF.

CDR3 DNA: TGTGCCAGCAGCCGGACTAGCGGCTACGAGCAGTACTTC. Encoded protein: CASSRTSGYEQYF. The chain links TRBV6-5 to TRBJ2-7, with 10 positions matching TRBD2. V lost 6 bases and J lost 3; bases outside the gene matches: 2. Germline assignment: CDR1 MNHEY and CDR2 SVGAGI. The CDR3 has 13 residues.

The CDR3: CASSLVPPGGMWTGELFF. CDR3 bases: TGCGCCAGCAGCTTGGTGCCCCCAGGAGGGATGTGGACCGGGGAGCTGTTTTTT. This chain uses TRBV5-1 with TRBJ2-2; perhaps TRBD2 as D (6 bases). This CDR3 comprises 18 residues. Trimming removed 0 bases at V and 5 bases at J, with 20 bases between. The germline CDR1 and CDR2 sequences are SGHRS and YFSETQ.

The genes are TRBV30 and TRBJ2-7, with D possibly TRBD2 on 6 matching bases. V was cut by 5 bases and J by 2 bases, with 13 bases left in between. CDR1 is GTSNPN and CDR2 is SVGIG in the germline V gene (reference sequence). The CDR3 has 13 residues. The CDR3 sequence: CAWGAGTPYEQYF. CDR3 DNA sequence: TGTGCCTGGGGAGCGGGCACACCCTACGAGCAGTACTTC.

J is TRBJ2-1 and V is TRBV7-2; D unclear. Germline V lookup: CDR1 SGHTA, CDR2 FQGNSA. CDR3 size: 11 residues. Trimming removed 1 base from V and 7 bases from J, with 2 bases in between. CDR3 sequence (DNA): TGTGCCAGCAGCTTAGTAAATGAGCAGTTCTTC. It translates to CASSLVNEQFF.